This record looks at one TCR beta chain sequence and its context. Its specificity is unknown. Likely a read error: the CDR3 ends without its conserved phenylalanine or tryptophan. This sample is part of a study of CD8 T cells in ankylosing spondylitis. General study findings and limits: Disease-linked clones, CD8+, were relatively rare in peripheral blood. Matched ankylosing spondylitis synovial fluid reportedly showed significant enrichment of disease-linked clones. A motif in TCR beta, a set of 8 or 9 highly homologous variants, appeared characteristic of ankylosing spondylitis blood. Certain motif variants had earlier been reported in reactive arthritis synovial fluid and blood.

TCRdb analysed the 5' RACE reads with MiXCR anew, one entry per CDR3 protein. The repertoire holds tens of thousands of distinct CDR3 sequences, around 27% seen once, with 45% to 65% in the top ten. Trimming took 6 bases from V and 7 from J, leaving 9 bases between them. This CDR3 is built from 10 residues. Germline V gene data show CDR1 as SQVTM and CDR2 as ANQGSEA. This receptor was taken from a male donor with ankylosing spondylitis or in good health (not recorded which). The sequencing input was blood, either unsorted or a sorted T cell fraction (not recorded which). The rearrangement links TRBV29-1 to TRBJ1-1, with D possibly matching TRBD1 (5 bases). The CDR3 DNA follows: TGCAGCGTCGGACACTATGAAGCTTTCTAT. It codes for CSVGHYEAFY.